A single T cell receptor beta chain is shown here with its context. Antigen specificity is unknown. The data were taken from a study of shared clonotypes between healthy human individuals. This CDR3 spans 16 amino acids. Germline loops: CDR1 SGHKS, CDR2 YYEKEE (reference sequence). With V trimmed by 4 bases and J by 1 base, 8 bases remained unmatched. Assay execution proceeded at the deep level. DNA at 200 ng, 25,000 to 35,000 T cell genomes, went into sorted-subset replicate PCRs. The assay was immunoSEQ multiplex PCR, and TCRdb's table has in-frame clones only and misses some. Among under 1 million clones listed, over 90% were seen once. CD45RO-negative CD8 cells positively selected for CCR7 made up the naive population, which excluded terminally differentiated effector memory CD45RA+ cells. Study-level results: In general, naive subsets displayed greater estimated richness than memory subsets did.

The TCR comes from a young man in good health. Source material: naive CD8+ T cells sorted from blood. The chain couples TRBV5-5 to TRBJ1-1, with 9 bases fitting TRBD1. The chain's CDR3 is CASSADRGWTNTEAFF. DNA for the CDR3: TGTGCCAGCAGCGCAGACAGGGGGTGGACGAACACTGAAGCTTTCTTT.